This note documents a single T cell receptor (beta chain) sequence. The PCR used 60 Vbeta and 13 Jbeta primers. The data were produced by immunoSEQ multiplex PCR, yet TCRdb's version contains in-frame clones alone and is incomplete. The sample data list 200,000 to 250,000 clones. The data originate from a study of cytomegalovirus exposure and HLA in healthy donors. From germline, CDR1 is MNHNS and CDR2 SASEGT. Trimming cost V 6 bases and J 6 bases; bases outside gene matches: 10. The length of the CDR3 is 14 residues. The V call is TRBV6-1, the J call TRBJ1-1; 7 bases map to TRBD1. The source is a woman in her thirties in good health and CMV-seropositive. The sequenced material came from PBMCs. As DNA, the CDR3 is TGTGCCAGCAGCTCAGGACCGAGGGGGCCTGAAGCTTTCTTT. It yields the protein CASSSGPRGPEAFF.